This T cell receptor beta chain emerged from a study of response to subunit inactivated influenza vaccine. Study-level results: Seasonal influenza vaccination, on each occasion, was suggested by the authors to recruit few new T cells.

TCRdb re-called the RT-PCR reads with MiXCR, one entry per CDR3 protein. The sample comprises 500,000 to 600,000 distinct CDR3 sequences, about 12% of which are singletons, and roughly 10% rests with the top ten. This clonotype was counted a few times. Its antigen is unknown. This CDR3 has 16 amino acids. The V end was cut by 4 bases, the J end by 5 bases, with 19 bases between. CDR1 is KGHDR and CDR2 is SFDVKD in the germline V gene. The J gene is TRBJ2-5, the V gene TRBV24-1; D is tentatively TRBD1 or TRBD2 (5 bases each). This sample comprised PBMCs from blood, obtained on the day of vaccination. This receptor was identified in a middle-aged man who received an inactivated influenza vaccine. The DNA of the CDR3 is TGTGCCACCAGTGACCGGGACCCCACCCTGGGGGAGACCCAGTACTTC. It yields the protein CATSDRDPTLGETQYF.